This TCR beta chain was sequenced during a study of lymphopenia after photon versus proton radiotherapy. Losses at the gene ends were 2 bases for V and 2 bases for J; bases not matched to a gene: 3. Per germline, CDR1 SGDLS and CDR2 YYNGEE. This CDR3 has 14 residues. Study-wide results and limits: Post-nadir diversity loss with photons came from oligoclonal expansion, particularly CD8+ Temra cells. Photon-treated patients lost naive T cells and TCR diversity; proton-treated stayed stable.

Generated by immunoSEQ multiplex PCR, the TCRdb table keeps only in-frame clones and is missing some. The sample includes about 19,000 clones, about 89% of them seen just once. This clone has only a few counts. The antigen is undetermined. The sequenced sample was peripheral blood, obtained from a patient treated with photon-based radiotherapy. V is TRBV9 and J is TRBJ1-1; TRBD1 aligns across 7 bases. The receptor was isolated from a man between 60 and 75 years old with pancreatic cancer. CDR3 sequence reads: CASSVGTVNTEAFF. CDR3 sequence (DNA): TGTGCCAGCAGCGTCGGGACAGTAAACACTGAAGCTTTCTTT.